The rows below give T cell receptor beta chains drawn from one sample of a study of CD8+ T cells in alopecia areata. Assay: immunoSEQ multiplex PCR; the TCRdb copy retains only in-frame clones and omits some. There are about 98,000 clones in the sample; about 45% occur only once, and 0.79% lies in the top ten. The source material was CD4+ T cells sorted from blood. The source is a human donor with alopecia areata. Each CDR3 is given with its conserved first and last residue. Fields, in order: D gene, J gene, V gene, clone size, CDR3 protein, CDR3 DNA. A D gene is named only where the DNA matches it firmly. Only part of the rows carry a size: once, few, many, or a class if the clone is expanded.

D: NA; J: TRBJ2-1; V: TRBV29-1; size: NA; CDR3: CSVEARTGYNEQFF; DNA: TGCAGCGTTGAAGCTAGGACTGGATACAATGAGCAGTTCTTC
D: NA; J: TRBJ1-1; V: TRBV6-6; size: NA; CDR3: CASNTWTNTEAFF; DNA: TGTGCCAGCAACACCTGGACGAACACTGAAGCTTTCTTT
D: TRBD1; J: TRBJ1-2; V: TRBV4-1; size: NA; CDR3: CASSYPGQGAFGYTF; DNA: TGCGCCAGCAGCTACCCGGGACAGGGGGCGTTTGGCTACACCTTC
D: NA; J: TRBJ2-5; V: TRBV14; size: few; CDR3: CASSQALQETQYF; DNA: TGTGCCAGCAGCCAAGCTCTCCAAGAGACCCAGTACTTC
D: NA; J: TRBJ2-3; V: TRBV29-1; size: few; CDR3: CSVRRGSSTDTQYF; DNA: TGCAGCGTGCGGAGGGGATCTAGCACAGATACGCAGTATTTT
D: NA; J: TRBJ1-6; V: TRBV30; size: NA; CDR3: CAWSPAPDSPLHF; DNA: TGTGCCTGGAGTCCCGCCCCCGATTCACCCCTCCACTTT
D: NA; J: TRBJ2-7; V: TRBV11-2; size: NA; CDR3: CASSSWFSYEQYF; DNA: TGTGCCAGCAGCTCTTGGTTCTCCTACGAGCAGTACTTC
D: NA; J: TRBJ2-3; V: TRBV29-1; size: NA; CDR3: CSSGSGDTQYF; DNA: TGCAGCTCAGGGAGCGGAGATACGCAGTATTTT
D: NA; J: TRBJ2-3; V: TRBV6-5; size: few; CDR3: CASSYRTTDTQYF; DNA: TGTGCCAGCAGTTACCGCACCACAGATACGCAGTATTTT
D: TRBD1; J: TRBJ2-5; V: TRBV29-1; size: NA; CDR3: CSVDNDRDQETQYF; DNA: TGCAGCGTTGATAACGACAGGGACCAAGAGACCCAGTACTTC
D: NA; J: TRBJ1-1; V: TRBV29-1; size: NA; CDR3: CSVEDPGRNTEAFF; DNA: TGCAGCGTTGAAGATCCCGGGAGGAACACTGAAGCTTTCTTT
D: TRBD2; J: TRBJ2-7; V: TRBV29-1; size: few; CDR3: CSATGTNYEQYF; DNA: TGCAGCGCCACCGGGACTAACTACGAGCAGTACTTC
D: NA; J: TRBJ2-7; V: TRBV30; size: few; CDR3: CAWRKGQFLEQYF; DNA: TGTGCCTGGAGGAAGGGGCAGTTTTTGGAGCAGTACTTC
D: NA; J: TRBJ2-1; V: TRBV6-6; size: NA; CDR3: CASSYGRNEQFF; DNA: TGTGCCAGCAGTTACGGCAGGAATGAGCAGTTCTTC
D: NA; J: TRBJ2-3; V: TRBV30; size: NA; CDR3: CAWSAVDTQYF; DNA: TGTGCCTGGAGTGCCGTGGATACGCAGTATTTT
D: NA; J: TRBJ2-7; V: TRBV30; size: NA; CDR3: CAWKGGFSYEQYF; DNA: TGTGCCTGGAAAGGCGGGTTCTCCTACGAGCAGTACTTC
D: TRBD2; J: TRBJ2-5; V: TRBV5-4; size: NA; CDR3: CASSSAGDQETQYF; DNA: TGTGCCAGCAGCTCCGCGGGGGACCAAGAGACCCAGTACTTC
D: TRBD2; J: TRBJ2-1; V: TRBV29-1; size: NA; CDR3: CSVDRRAGGSSSYNEQFF; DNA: TGCAGCGTTGATAGGCGGGCGGGGGGCTCCAGCTCCTACAATGAGCAGTTCTTC
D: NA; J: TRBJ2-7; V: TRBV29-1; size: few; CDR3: CSVGTYEQYF; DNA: TGCAGCGTCGGTACCTACGAGCAGTACTTC
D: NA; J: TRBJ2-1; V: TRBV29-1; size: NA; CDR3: CSVQGASSYNEQFF; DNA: TGCAGCGTTCAGGGCGCTAGCTCCTACAATGAGCAGTTCTTC
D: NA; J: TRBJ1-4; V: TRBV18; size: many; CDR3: CASRNEKLFF; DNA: TGTGCCAGCCGTAATGAAAAACTGTTTTTT
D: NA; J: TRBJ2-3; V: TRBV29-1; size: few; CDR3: CSGGAGETGTTQYF; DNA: TGCAGCGGGGGTGCTGGAGAGACCGGGACTACGCAGTATTTT
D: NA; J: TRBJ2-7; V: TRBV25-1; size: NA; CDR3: CASSESWREQYF; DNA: TGTGCCAGCAGTGAATCATGGCGTGAGCAGTACTTC
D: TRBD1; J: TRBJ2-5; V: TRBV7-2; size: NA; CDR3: CASSLLGQGTQYF; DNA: TGTGCCAGCAGCCTTCTTGGACAGGGGACCCAGTACTTC
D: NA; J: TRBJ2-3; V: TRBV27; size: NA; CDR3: CASSWRRGSTDTQYF; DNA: TGTGCCAGCAGTTGGAGGCGGGGTAGCACAGATACGCAGTATTTT
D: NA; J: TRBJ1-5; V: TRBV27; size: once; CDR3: CASSSRGQPQHF; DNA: TGTGCCAGCAGTTCTCGGGGACAGCCCCAGCATTTT
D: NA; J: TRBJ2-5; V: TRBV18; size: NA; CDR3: CASSPLAAETQYF; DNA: TGTGCCAGCTCACCACTAGCAGCAGAGACCCAGTACTTC
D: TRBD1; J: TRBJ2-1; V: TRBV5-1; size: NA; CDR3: CASSLGQGYNNEQFF; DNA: TGCGCCAGCAGCCTGGGACAGGGGTATAACAATGAGCAGTTCTTC
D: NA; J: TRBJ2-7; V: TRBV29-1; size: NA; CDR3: CSVPRARAYEQYF; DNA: TGCAGCGTCCCGAGGGCCAGGGCTTACGAGCAGTACTTC
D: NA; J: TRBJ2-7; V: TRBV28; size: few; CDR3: CASILGSQSYEQYF; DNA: TGTGCCAGCATCCTAGGGTCCCAATCCTACGAGCAGTACTTC
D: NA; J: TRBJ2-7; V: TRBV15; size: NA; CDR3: CATSRDPGLSYEQYF; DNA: TGTGCCACCAGCAGAGATCCAGGGTTAAGCTACGAGCAGTACTTC
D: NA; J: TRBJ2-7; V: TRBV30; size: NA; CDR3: CAWTLRSDTYEQYF; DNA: TGTGCCTGGACCCTCCGGTCCGATACCTACGAGCAGTACTTC
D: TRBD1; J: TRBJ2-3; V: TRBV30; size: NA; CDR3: CAWNRGPTDTQYF; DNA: TGTGCCTGGAACAGGGGTCCCACAGATACGCAGTATTTT
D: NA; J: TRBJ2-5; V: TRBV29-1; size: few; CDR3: CSVGTTKETQYF; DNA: TGCAGCGTTGGCACGACAAAAGAGACCCAGTACTTC
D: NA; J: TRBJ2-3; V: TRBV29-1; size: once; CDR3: CSVRRDSTDTQYF; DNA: TGCAGCGTTCGTCGGGACAGCACAGATACGCAGTATTTT
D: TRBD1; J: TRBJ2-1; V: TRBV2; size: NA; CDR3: CASRGQGLRVNEQFF; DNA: TGTGCCAGCAGGGGACAGGGTCTTCGGGTCAATGAGCAGTTCTTC
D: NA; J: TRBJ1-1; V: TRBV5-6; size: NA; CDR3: CASSLERRNTEAFF; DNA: TGTGCCAGCAGCTTGGAGCGCAGGAACACTGAAGCTTTCTTT
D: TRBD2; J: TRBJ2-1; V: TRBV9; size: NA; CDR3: CASSVAGGQYNEQFF; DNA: TGTGCCAGCAGCGTAGCGGGAGGTCAGTACAATGAGCAGTTCTTC
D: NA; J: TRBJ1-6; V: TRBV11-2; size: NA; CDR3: CASRRQRGGSPLHF; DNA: TGTGCCAGCAGACGACAAAGGGGAGGATCACCCCTCCACTTT
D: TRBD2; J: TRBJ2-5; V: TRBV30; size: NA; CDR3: CAWSAALAGVETQYF; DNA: TGTGCCTGGAGTGCGGCCCTAGCGGGGGTTGAGACCCAGTACTTC
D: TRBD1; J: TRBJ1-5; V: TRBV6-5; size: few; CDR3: CASSYVQGYNQPQHF; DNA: TGTGCCAGCAGTTACGTACAGGGGTACAATCAGCCCCAGCATTTT
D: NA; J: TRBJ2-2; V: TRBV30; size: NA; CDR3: CASFDLNTGELFF; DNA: TGTGCCTCCTTCGACTTGAACACCGGGGAGCTGTTTTTT
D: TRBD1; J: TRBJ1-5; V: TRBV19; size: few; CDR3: CASKPYGDRGDQPQHF; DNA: TGTGCCAGTAAACCGTACGGGGACAGGGGCGATCAGCCCCAGCATTTT
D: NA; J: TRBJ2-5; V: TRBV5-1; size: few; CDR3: CASSLEGQTQYF; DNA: TGCGCCAGCAGCTTGGAGGGGCAGACCCAGTACTTC
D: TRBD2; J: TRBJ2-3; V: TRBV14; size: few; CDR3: CASSLLRGGEWTDTQYF; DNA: TGTGCCAGCAGCCTTCTCCGGGGGGGCGAATGGACAGATACGCAGTATTTT
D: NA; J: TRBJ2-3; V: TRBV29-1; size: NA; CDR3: CSVDHLQDTQYF; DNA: TGCAGCGTTGATCATCTGCAAGATACGCAGTATTTT
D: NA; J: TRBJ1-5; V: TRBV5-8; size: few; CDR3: CASSQDTSYQPQHF; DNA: TGTGCCAGCAGTCAGGACACTTCCTATCAGCCCCAGCATTTT
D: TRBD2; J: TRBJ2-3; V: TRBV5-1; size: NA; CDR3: CASSLGLAGDTQYF; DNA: TGCGCCAGCAGCTTGGGACTAGCGGGAGATACGCAGTATTTT
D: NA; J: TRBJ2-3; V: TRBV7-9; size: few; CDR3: CASTLGADTQYF; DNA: TGTGCCAGCACCCTGGGGGCAGATACGCAGTATTTT
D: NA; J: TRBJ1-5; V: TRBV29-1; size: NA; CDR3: CSVDGWRGYQPQHF; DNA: TGCAGCGTTGATGGATGGAGGGGGTATCAGCCCCAGCATTTT
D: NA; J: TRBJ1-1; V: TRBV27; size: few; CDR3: CASRVTGYTEAFF; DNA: TGTGCCAGCAGGGTTACAGGGTACACTGAAGCTTTCTTT
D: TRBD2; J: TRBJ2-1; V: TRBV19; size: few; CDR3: CATRTSGLYNEQFF; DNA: TGTGCCACCCGGACTAGCGGCCTCTACAATGAGCAGTTCTTC
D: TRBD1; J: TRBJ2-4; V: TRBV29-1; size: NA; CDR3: CSVFYRGSGLNIQYF; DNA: TGCAGCGTCTTCTACAGGGGTTCGGGTTTGAACATTCAGTACTTC
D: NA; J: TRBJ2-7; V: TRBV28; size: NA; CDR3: CASSRRGRPSYEQYF; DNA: TGTGCCAGCAGTAGAAGGGGGAGACCCTCCTACGAGCAGTACTTC
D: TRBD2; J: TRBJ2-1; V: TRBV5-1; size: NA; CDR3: CASSATGLAGNNEQFF; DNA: TGCGCCAGCAGCGCAACGGGACTAGCGGGTAACAATGAGCAGTTCTTC